The entry below describes one T cell receptor (beta chain). Its antigen remains unknown. This sample is part of a study of cytomegalovirus exposure and HLA in healthy donors. Primers included in the PCR were 60 Vbeta and 13 Jbeta primers. Sequencing used immunoSEQ multiplex PCR; TCRdb keeps in-frame clones, though not all of them. This sample has some 160,000 clones; 75% to 90% occur once, and the top ten carry over 2%. Study-wide points: Reports showed the classifier diagnosing cytomegalovirus status with high specificity and sensitivity.

This CDR3 comprises 13 residues. V was shortened by 5 bases and J by 2 bases, with 9 bases between the two germline ends. CDR1 is SGHTA and CDR2 is FQGNSA in the germline V gene. The chain uses TRBV7-2 and TRBJ1-2; D is unresolved. This TCR was recovered from a male donor in good health and CMV-seronegative. Sequenced sample: PBMCs. The CDR3 region has the DNA TGTGCCAGCAGCCCCGACACCAACTATGGCTACACCTTC. The encoded protein is CASSPDTNYGYTF. Full variable domain (remainder filled in from reference TRBV7-2 and TRBJ1-2): GAGVSQSPSNKVTEKGKDVELRCDPISGHTALYWYRQSLGQGLEFLIYFQGNSAPDKSGLPSDRFSAERTGGSVSTLTIQRTQQEDSAVYLCASSPDTNYGYTFGSGTRLTVV.